A single sample gave rise to the 25 T cell receptor beta chains below, sequenced in a study of vaccination and CD4 T cells after COVID-19. The Oncomine TCR Beta short-read assay was applied to DNA of cultured CD4+ T cells. Each CDR3 protein is one row after TCRdb ran MiXCR on the PCR reads. The sample records 11,000 to 15,000 distinct CDR3 sequences, about 29% being singletons. These receptors' antigens are unknown. Treatment specified: approximately nine-day PBMC culture with coronavirus spike peptide pools or control peptides (ViraFEST assay). The material sequenced was cultured CD4+ T cells from blood. Source of these receptors: a human donor with COVID-19.

This clonotype was detected a few times. The chain has TRBV6-5 and TRBJ2-3, with 7 bases fitting TRBD1. Germline trimming cut 1 base from V and 1 base from J; bases unmatched to any gene: 8. The V gene's germline CDR1 is MNHEY and CDR2 SVGAGI. This CDR3 is built from 17 residues. The CDR3 bases are TGTGCCAGCAGTTACTGGGGGACAGAAATACGCACAGATACGCAGTATTTT. Encoded protein: CASSYWGTEIRTDTQYF.

The V call is TRBV27, the J call TRBJ1-6; possible D gene TRBD1, 5 bases. There are 16 residues in the CDR3. The V end was cut by 1 base, the J end by 7 bases, with 14 bases between. Germline V CDR1 and CDR2: MNHEY, SMNVEV (reference sequence). CDR3 residues: CASSLWSGAGNSPLHF. The CDR3, as DNA: TGTGCCAGCAGTTTATGGTCCGGGGCCGGGAATTCACCCCTCCACTTT.

This clonotype has a handful of counts. The chain links TRBV6-1 to TRBJ1-1; 8 nucleotides line up with TRBD1. J gave up 6 bases and V 6 bases, and 9 bases lay outside the gene matches. Germline V gene sequence: CDR1 MNHNS, CDR2 SASEGT. The CDR3 is 14 residues long. The CDR3 protein is CASRPTGDRPEAFF. The CDR3 coding sequence is TGTGCCAGCAGACCGACAGGGGATCGGCCTGAAGCTTTCTTT.

This chain links TRBV7-6 with TRBJ2-3; TRBD2 agrees at 11 bases. After removal of 5 bases from V and 6 bases from J, the junction contained 10 bases not matched to a gene. CDR1 and CDR2 (germline): SGHVS, FNYEAQ. The CDR3 is 16 residues long. The CDR3 is CASSPLSGGAQDTQYF. CDR3 DNA sequence: TGTGCCAGCAGCCCTCTTAGCGGGGGGGCACAGGATACGCAGTATTTT.

By its share, this clonotype is medium-sized. V gene TRBV12-3 or TRBV12-4 combines with J gene TRBJ1-5, with 8 bases fitting TRBD1. The CDR3 extends over 16 amino acids. The V segment lost 3 bases and the J segment 6 bases; nucleotides outside the gene matches: 10. The CDR3 nucleotides read TGTGCCAGCAGTTTTTCGTCAGGGGGCGTAGGTCAGCCCCAGCATTTT. This sequence encodes CASSFSSGGVGQPQHF.

This clonotype was counted a few times. The chain has TRBV6-5 and TRBJ1-1; tentatively, D is TRBD1 (6 bases). This CDR3 comprises 13 residues. Germline-derived CDR1 and CDR2 are MNHEY and SVGAGI. Trimming took off 2 bases at V and 12 bases at J, with 16 bases between the two ends. The CDR3 DNA sequence: TGTGCCAGCAGTTACCAGGGAGGGGGAAGGTCTTTCTTT. This encodes CASSYQGGGRSFF.

Of note for this clonotype: The junction does not match germline at one end; this may be a read error. The rearrangement links TRBV15 to TRBJ1-2, with a weak D call TRBD1 (5 bases). CDR3 length: 15 amino acids. Germline V gene lookup returns CDR1 LNHNV and CDR2 YYDKDF (reference sequence). CDR3 DNA sequence: TGTGCCACCAGCAGAGGGAGGGACGCTAACTATGGCCACACCTTC. Encoded protein: CATSRGRDANYGHTF.

The CDR3 DNA sequence: TGTGCCAGCACCGGACGGACAGGGACTAACTATGGCTACACCTTC. Its translation is CASTGRTGTNYGYTF. The J gene is TRBJ1-2, the V gene TRBV12-3 or TRBV12-4; 8 bases map to TRBD1. CDR3 length: 15 residues. V trimming: 7 bases; J trimming: 0 bases; junction bases outside the gene matches: 7.

This clonotype was seen a handful of times. The rearrangement links TRBV28 to TRBJ1-5, with TRBD1 identical over 7 bases. With 1 base clipped from V and 8 bases from J, the junction kept 14 bases outside the gene matches. Germline values: CDR1 MDHEN, CDR2 SYDVKM. The CDR3 covers 17 residues. CDR3 coding DNA: TGTGCCAGCAGTTTATACGGCAGGGGGACCTCCCTAGAGCCCCAGCATTTT. Translation gives CASSLYGRGTSLEPQHF.

The chain employs TRBV7-2 and TRBJ2-7, with 8 bases lining up with TRBD1. V shed 3 bases, J shed 0 bases, and the junction held 22 bases outside the gene matches. In germline, CDR1 is SGHTA, CDR2 FQGNSA. The CDR3 totals 21 residues. CDR3 protein: CASSLAGQELSGGYTSYEQYF. Written as DNA, the CDR3 is TGTGCCAGCAGCTTGGCCGGCCAGGAACTCTCAGGGGGCTATACCTCCTACGAGCAGTACTTC.

This clonotype was counted between two and nine times. The chain links TRBV12-3 or TRBV12-4 to TRBJ1-2, with TRBD1 identical over 7 bases. V shed 7 bases, J shed 4 bases, and the junction held 9 bases outside the gene matches. The CDR3 has 14 residues. CDR3 DNA: TGTGCCAGCACCGCGGACAGGAGGGGCTATGGCTACACCTTC. It is translated as CASTADRRGYGYTF.

This clonotype was observed a handful of times. V usage is TRBV6-5 and J usage is TRBJ1-4, with 7 bases fitting TRBD1. V lost 2 bases and J lost 2; bases outside the gene matches: 5. Germline loops: CDR1 MNHEY, CDR2 SVGAGI. The CDR3 length is 16 residues. This CDR3 reads CASSYTLTGTNEKLFF. The CDR3 DNA reads as TGTGCCAGCAGTTACACCTTGACAGGGACTAATGAAAAACTGTTTTTT.

This chain uses TRBV10-1 with TRBJ2-3, with TRBD2 matching 10 bases. Germline trimming cut 3 bases from V and 6 bases from J; bases unmatched to any gene: 9. CDR3 length: 16 residues. In germline, CDR1 is WNHNN, CDR2 SYGVQD (reference sequence). The CDR3 DNA follows: TGCGCCAGCAGTGACCTAGCTAGCGGGGGTCGGGATACGCAGTATTTT. The encoded protein is CASSDLASGGRDTQYF.

The chain is built from TRBV2 and TRBJ1-6, with 8 bases fitting TRBD1. The ends lost 6 bases at V and 10 bases at J; junction bases unmatched: 8. The CDR3 contains 14 residues. Germline CDR1 reads SNHLY; CDR2 reads FYNNEI. The CDR3 is CASSETGDRSPLHF. The CDR3 nucleotides read TGTGCCAGCAGCGAGACAGGGGATAGGTCACCCCTCCACTTT.

The chain recombines TRBV21-1 with TRBJ1-4. TRBV21-1 corresponds to a pseudogene. The CDR3 runs to 16 residues. CDR3 residues: CASSKGEVRTNEKLFF. CDR3 coding DNA: TGTGCCAGCAGCAAAGGAGAGGTCAGGACTAATGAAAAACTGTTTTTT.

The V and J genes are TRBV6-1 and TRBJ1-1, with a tentative D call TRBD1 (5 bases). The CDR3 is made up of 15 amino acids. The V end lost 6 bases, the J end lost 4 bases, and 18 bases lay between the germline ends. Looked up from germline, CDR1 is MNHNS and CDR2 is SASEGT. The CDR3 DNA reads as TGTGCCAGCAGCCCCCCTCGACAGAAAAGCACTGAAGCTTTCTTT. Translating gives CASSPPRQKSTEAFF.

This clonotype appeared a few times. This chain joins TRBV10-3 and TRBJ2-3; 7 bases match TRBD1. Losses at the gene ends were 7 bases for V and 2 bases for J; bases not matched to a gene: 3. The CDR3 extends over 13 amino acids. The germline gives CDR1 ENHRY, CDR2 SYGVKD. CDR3 coding DNA: TGTGCCATCACACAGGGGTCCACAGATACGCAGTATTTT. Its translation is CAITQGSTDTQYF.

This clonotype was counted a few times. The chain has TRBV6-4 and TRBJ1-2; 8 bases agree with TRBD1. Germline loops: CDR1 MRHNA, CDR2 SNTAGT. This CDR3 contains 16 residues. Trimming cost V 6 bases and J 0 bases; bases outside gene matches: 9. CDR3 sequence: CASRNTGGRANYGYTF. In DNA, the CDR3 is TGTGCCAGCAGAAATACAGGGGGTCGAGCTAACTATGGCTACACCTTC.

The chain joins TRBV28 to TRBJ2-7; D call uncertain. Trimming took 8 bases from V and 1 from J, leaving 9 bases between them. Germline loops: CDR1 MDHEN, CDR2 SYDVKM. This CDR3 is 12 amino acids long. CDR3 sequence: CASLRGSYEQYF. CDR3 DNA sequence: TGTGCCAGCCTGCGTGGATCCTACGAGCAGTACTTC. Using reference TRBV28 and TRBJ2-7 for the parts outside the CDR3, the full variable domain is DVKVTQSSRYLVKRTGEKVFLECVQDMDHENMFWYRQDPGLGLRLIYFSYDVKMKEKGDIPEGYSVSREKKERFSLILESASTNQTSMYLCASLRGSYEQYFGPGTRLTVT.

The chain carries TRBV24-1 and TRBJ2-1; 10 bases agree with TRBD1. The CDR3 is 16 amino acids. V dropped 5 bases and J dropped 4; count of bases not matched to a gene: 7. The germline gives CDR1 KGHDR, CDR2 SFDVKD. CDR3 sequence: CATSGSRDRGYNEQFF. The CDR3 DNA sequence: TGTGCCACCAGTGGTTCCCGGGACAGGGGATACAATGAGCAGTTCTTC.

CDR3: CASSEFSSGRETQYF. CDR3 sequence (DNA): TGTGCCAGCAGTGAATTCTCTAGCGGACGCGAGACCCAGTACTTC. The chain carries TRBV25-1 and TRBJ2-5; 7 nucleotides agree with TRBD2. The CDR3 is 15 amino acids. The J segment lost 5 bases and the V segment lost 1 base, leaving 7 bases of the junction unmatched. CDR1 MGHDK and CDR2 SYGVNS come from the germline V gene.

This clonotype was seen more than once but under ten times. The CDR3 nucleotides read TGTGCCAGTAGCATGGTTACTGGGGCCAACGTCCTGACTTTC. This codes for CASSMVTGANVLTF. This chain connects TRBV19 to TRBJ2-6, with D hard to call. V lost 6 bases, J lost 2 bases, and 8 bases lay in between. Germline-derived CDR1 and CDR2 are LNHDA and SQIVND (reference sequence). The CDR3 totals 14 residues.

This clonotype is medium-sized within its sample. The chain couples TRBV11-3 to TRBJ2-7; D is ambiguous. The CDR3 is 15 residues long. Germline CDR1 and CDR2: SGHNT and YENEEA. Trimming removed 5 bases from V and 0 bases from J, with 14 bases in between. The CDR3, as DNA: TGTGCCAGCAGCAAAGGAGCGTCAAGCTCCTACGAGCAGTACTTC. It codes for CASSKGASSSYEQYF. Based on the CDR3 plus reference TRBV11-3 and TRBJ2-7, the full variable domain is EAGVVQSPRYKIIEKKQPVAFWCNPISGHNTLYWYLQNLGQGPELLIRYENEEAVDDSQLPKDRFSAERLKGVDSTLKIQPAELGDSAVYLCASSKGASSSYEQYFGPGTRLTVT.

The rearrangement links TRBV5-5 to TRBJ1-6, with D possibly TRBD1 on 6 matching bases. CDR3 length equals 16 residues. Germline V gene sequence: CDR1 SGHKS, CDR2 YYEKEE (reference sequence). The germline V and J ends were trimmed by 1 base and 3 bases, with 11 bases remaining between them. CDR3 DNA sequence: TGTGCCAGCAGCTTGAGGGACACCATCTATAATTCACCCCTCCACTTT. Translating it yields CASSLRDTIYNSPLHF.

This clonotype occurred a few times. The chain joins TRBV28 to TRBJ1-1, with a possible D match to TRBD1 (6 bases). CDR3 size: 15 residues. V was trimmed by 5 bases and J by 5 bases, leaving 18 bases between them. Germline assignment: CDR1 MDHEN and CDR2 SYDVKM. CDR3 nucleotide sequence: TGTGCCAGCAGTGCCCACCTGGGGGCGGGGACTGAAGCTTTCTTT. It is translated as CASSAHLGAGTEAFF.